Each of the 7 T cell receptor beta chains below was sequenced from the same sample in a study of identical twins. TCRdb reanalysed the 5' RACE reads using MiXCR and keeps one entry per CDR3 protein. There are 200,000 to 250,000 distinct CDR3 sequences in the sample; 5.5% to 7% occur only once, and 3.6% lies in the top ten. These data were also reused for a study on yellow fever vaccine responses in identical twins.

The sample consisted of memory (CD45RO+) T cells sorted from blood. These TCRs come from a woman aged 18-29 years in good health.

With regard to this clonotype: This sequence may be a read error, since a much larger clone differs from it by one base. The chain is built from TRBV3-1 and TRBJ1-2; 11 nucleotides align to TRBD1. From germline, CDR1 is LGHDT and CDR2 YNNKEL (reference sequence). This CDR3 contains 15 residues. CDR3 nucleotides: TGTGCCACCAGCAACGGACAGGGGGCCGTGTATGGCTACACCTTC. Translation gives CATSNGQGAVYGYTF.

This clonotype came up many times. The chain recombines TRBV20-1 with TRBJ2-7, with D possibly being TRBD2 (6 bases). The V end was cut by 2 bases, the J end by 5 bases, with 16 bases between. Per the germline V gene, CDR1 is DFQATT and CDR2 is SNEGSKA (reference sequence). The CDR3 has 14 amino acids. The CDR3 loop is CSARQGLGMNEQYF. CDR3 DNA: TGCAGTGCTAGACAGGGACTTGGGATGAACGAGCAGTACTTC.

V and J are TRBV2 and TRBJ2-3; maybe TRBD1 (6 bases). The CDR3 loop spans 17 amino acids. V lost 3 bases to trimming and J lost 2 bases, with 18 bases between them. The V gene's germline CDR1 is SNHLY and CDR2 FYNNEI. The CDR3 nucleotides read TGTGCCAGCAGTGACAGGGGCAGGTTTATCGACACAGATACGCAGTATTTT. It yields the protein CASSDRGRFIDTDTQYF.

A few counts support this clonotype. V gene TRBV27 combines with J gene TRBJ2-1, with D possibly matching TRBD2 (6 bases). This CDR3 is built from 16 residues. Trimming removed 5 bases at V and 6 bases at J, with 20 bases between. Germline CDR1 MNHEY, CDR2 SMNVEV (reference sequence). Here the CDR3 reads CASSPPLGGVTNEQFF. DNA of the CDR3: TGTGCCAGCAGTCCACCCCTGGGCGGGGTCACCAATGAGCAGTTCTTC.

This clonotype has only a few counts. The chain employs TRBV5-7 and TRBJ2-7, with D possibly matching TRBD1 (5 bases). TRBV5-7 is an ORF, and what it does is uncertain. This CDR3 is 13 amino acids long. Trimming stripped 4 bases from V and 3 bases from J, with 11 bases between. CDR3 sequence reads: CASSGIRDYEQYV. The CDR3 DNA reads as TGTGCCAGCAGCGGGATCAGGGACTACGAGCAGTACGTC.

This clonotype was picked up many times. DNA of the CDR3: TGCGCCAGCAGCGCCTCAGACTCCTCGGGGCAGTTCTTC. Translating gives CASSASDSSGQFF. V usage is TRBV5-1 and J usage is TRBJ2-1; no firm D call. The V gene's germline CDR1 is SGHRS and CDR2 YFSETQ. The V and J ends lost 4 bases and 12 bases respectively, with 17 bases between them. The CDR3 is 13 residues long.

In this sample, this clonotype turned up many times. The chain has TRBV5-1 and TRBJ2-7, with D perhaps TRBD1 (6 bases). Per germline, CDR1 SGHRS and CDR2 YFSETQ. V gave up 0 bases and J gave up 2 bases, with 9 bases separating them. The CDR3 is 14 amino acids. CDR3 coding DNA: TGCGCCAGCAGCTTGGGTGCAGGGGCCTACGAGCAGTACTTC. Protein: CASSLGAGAYEQYF.